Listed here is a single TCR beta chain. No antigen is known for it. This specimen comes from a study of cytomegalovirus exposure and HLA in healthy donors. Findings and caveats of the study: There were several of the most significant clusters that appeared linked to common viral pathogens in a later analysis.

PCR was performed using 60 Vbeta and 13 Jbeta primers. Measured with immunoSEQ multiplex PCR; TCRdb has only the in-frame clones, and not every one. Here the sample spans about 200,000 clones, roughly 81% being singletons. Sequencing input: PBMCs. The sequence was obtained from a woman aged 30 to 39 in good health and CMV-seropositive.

In DNA, the CDR3 is TGTGCCAGCAGTTTAAACACAGGTCAATCTGGGGCCAACGTCCTGACTTTC. Translation: CASSLNTGQSGANVLTF. The gene calls are TRBV28 and TRBJ2-6, with a possible D match to TRBD1 (5 bases). This CDR3 is built from 17 residues. Germline CDR1 is MDHEN and CDR2 is SYDVKM. V lost 2 bases and J 1 base, leaving 12 bases between the germline ends.